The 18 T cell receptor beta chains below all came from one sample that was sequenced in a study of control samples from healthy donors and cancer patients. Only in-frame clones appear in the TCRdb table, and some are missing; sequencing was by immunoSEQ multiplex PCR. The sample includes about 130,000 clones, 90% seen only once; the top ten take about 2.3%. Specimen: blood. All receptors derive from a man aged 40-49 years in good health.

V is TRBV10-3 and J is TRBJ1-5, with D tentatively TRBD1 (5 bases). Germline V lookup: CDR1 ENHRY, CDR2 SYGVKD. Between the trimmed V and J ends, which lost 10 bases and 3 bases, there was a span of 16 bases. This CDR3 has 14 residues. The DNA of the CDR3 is TGTGCCACCCCCAGGTCAGGGATCAATCAGCCCCAGCATTTT. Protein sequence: CATPRSGINQPQHF.

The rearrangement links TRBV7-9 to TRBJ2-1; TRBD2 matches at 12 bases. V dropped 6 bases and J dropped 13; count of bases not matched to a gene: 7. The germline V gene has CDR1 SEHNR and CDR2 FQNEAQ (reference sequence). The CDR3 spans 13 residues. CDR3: CASRSSGGAGQFF. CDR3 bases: TGTGCCAGCAGGTCTAGCGGGGGGGCCGGCCAGTTCTTC.

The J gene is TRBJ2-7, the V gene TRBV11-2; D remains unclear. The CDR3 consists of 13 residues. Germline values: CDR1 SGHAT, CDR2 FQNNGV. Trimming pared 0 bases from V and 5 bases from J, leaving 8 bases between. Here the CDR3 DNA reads TGTGCCAGCAGCTTAGATCGGCTCAACGAGCAGTACTTC. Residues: CASSLDRLNEQYF.

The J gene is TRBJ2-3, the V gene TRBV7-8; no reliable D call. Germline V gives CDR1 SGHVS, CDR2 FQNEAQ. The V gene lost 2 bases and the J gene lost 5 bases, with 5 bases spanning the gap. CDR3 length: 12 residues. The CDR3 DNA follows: TGTGCCAGCAGCTTATACGGAGATACGCAGTATTTT. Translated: CASSLYGDTQYF. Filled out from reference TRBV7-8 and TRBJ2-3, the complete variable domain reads GAGVSQSPRYKVAKRGQDVALRCDPISGHVSLFWYQQALGQGPEFLTYFQNEAQLDKSGLPSDRFFAERPEGSVSTLKIQRTQQEDSAVYLCASSLYGDTQYFGPGTRLTVL.

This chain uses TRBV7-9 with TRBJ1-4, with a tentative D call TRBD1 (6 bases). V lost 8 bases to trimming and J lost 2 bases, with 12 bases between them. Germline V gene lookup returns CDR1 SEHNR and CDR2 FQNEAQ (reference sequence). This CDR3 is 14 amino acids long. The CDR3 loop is CASGNRATNEKLFF. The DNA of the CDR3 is TGTGCCAGCGGCAACAGGGCTACTAATGAAAAACTGTTTTTT.

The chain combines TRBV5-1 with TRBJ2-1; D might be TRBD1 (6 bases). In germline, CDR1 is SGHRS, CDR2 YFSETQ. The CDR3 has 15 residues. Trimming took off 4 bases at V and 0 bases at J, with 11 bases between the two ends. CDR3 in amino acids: CASSRTVSSYNEQFF. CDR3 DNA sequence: TGCGCCAGCAGCAGGACAGTGAGCTCCTACAATGAGCAGTTCTTC.

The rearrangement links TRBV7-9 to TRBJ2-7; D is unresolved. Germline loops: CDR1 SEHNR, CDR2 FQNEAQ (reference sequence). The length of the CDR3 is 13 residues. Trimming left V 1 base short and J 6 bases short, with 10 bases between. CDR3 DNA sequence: TGTGCCAGCAGCTTAGAAATCTACCTCGAGCAGTACTTC. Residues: CASSLEIYLEQYF.

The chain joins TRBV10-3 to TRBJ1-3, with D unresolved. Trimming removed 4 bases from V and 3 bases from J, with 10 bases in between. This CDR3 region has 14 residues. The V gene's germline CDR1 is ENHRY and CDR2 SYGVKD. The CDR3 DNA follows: TGTGCCATCAGTGGATTAGGGTATGGAAACACCATATATTTT. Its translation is CAISGLGYGNTIYF.

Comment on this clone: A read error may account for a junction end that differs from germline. CDR3 bases: TGTGCCAGCAGTGTATCCTACAATCAGCCCCAGCATTTT. Translated: CASSVSYNQPQHF. This chain connects TRBV27 to TRBJ1-5, with D hard to call. CDR1 and CDR2 (germline): MNHEY, SMNVEV (reference sequence). The CDR3 is made up of 13 amino acids.

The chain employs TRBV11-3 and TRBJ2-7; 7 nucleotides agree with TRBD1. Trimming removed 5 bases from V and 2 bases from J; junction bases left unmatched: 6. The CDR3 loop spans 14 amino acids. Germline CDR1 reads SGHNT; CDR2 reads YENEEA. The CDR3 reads CASSTGVGAYEQYF. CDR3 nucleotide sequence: TGTGCCAGCAGCACAGGGGTGGGGGCCTACGAGCAGTACTTC.

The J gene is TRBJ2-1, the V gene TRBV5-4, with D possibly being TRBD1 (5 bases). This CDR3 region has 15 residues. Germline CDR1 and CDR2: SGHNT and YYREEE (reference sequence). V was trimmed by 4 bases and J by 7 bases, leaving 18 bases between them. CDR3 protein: CASSPQGVGANEQFF. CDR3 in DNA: TGTGCCAGCAGCCCGCAGGGTGTTGGGGCAAATGAGCAGTTCTTC.

This chain's CDR3 is CASSQYPGQAYEQYF. DNA for the CDR3: TGCGCCAGCAGCCAGTATCCGGGACAGGCCTACGAGCAGTACTTC. The rearrangement uses TRBV5-1 and TRBJ2-7; 8 positions agree with TRBD1. Germline CDR1 reads SGHRS; CDR2 reads YFSETQ. This CDR3 contains 15 residues. Unmatched junction bases numbered 8, after V lost 4 bases and J lost 2 bases.

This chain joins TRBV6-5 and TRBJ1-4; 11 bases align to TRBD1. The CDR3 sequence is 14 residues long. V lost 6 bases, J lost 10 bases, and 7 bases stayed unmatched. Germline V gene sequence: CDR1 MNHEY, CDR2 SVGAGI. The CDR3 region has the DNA TGTGCCAGCAGCCGTACTGGGACAGGGGGAAAACTGTTTTTT. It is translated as CASSRTGTGGKLFF.

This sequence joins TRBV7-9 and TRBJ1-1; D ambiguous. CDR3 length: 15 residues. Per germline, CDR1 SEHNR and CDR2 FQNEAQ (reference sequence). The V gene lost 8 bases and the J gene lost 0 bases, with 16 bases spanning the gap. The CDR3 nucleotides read TGTGCCAGCGTATCGGTTGGGCGTGTGAACACTGAAGCTTTCTTT. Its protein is CASVSVGRVNTEAFF.

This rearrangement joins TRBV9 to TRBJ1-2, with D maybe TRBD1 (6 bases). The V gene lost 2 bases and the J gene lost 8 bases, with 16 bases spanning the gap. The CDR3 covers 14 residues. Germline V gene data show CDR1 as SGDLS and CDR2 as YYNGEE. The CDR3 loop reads CASSVDLQGRGYTF. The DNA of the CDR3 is TGTGCCAGCAGCGTGGACCTTCAGGGGCGCGGCTACACCTTC.

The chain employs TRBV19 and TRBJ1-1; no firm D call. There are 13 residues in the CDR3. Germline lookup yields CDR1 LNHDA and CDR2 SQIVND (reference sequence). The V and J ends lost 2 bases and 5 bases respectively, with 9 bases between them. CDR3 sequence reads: CASSIIGVTEAFF. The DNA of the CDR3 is TGTGCCAGTAGTATAATTGGGGTGACTGAAGCTTTCTTT.

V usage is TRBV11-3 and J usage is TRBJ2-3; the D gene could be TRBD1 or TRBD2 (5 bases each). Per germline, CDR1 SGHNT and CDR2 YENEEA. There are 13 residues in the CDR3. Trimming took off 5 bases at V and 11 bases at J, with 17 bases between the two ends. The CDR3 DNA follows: TGTGCCAGCAGCCCGTCCGCAGGGACGGTGCAGTATTTT. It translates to CASSPSAGTVQYF. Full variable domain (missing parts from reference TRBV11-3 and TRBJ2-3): EAGVVQSPRYKIIEKKQPVAFWCNPISGHNTLYWYLQNLGQGPELLIRYENEEAVDDSQLPKDRFSAERLKGVDSTLKIQPAELGDSAVYLCASSPSAGTVQYFGPGTRLTVL.

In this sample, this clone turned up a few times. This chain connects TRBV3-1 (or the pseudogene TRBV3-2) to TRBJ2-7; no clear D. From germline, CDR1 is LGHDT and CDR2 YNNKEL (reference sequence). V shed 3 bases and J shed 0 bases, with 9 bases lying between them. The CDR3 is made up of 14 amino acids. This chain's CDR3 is CASSHPLVSYEQYF. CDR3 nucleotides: TGTGCCAGCAGCCATCCTCTGGTCTCCTACGAGCAGTACTTC.